The entry below gives a single TCR beta chain sequence along with its context. Its matching antigen is unknown. TCRdb's copy holds only in-frame clones and misses some; the assay was immunoSEQ multiplex PCR. The sample holds about 120,000 clones, roughly 92% seen once. Sequencing was limited to surgery cases with top T cell transcript signatures in brain tissue. At least one anti-epileptic drug was given before surgery. These data come from a study of brain T cells in children with intractable seizures. Broader study findings: Pre-surgery blood may have been undersampled, hiding some clones. HCMV serostatus was not known, and viral specificity came from CDR3 similarity only.

The CDR3 runs to 15 residues. Looked up from germline, CDR1 is SGHRS and CDR2 is YFSETQ. V was pared by 0 bases and J by 0 bases, with 7 bases between. The sample here was peripheral blood, taken at surgery. The gene calls are TRBV5-1 and TRBJ2-1; unclear D gene. This receptor was obtained from a boy younger than two with hemimegalencephaly and intractable seizures. As DNA, the CDR3 is TGCGCCAGCAGCTTGGCGTTCAGCTCCTACAATGAGCAGTTCTTC. Its translation: CASSLAFSSYNEQFF.